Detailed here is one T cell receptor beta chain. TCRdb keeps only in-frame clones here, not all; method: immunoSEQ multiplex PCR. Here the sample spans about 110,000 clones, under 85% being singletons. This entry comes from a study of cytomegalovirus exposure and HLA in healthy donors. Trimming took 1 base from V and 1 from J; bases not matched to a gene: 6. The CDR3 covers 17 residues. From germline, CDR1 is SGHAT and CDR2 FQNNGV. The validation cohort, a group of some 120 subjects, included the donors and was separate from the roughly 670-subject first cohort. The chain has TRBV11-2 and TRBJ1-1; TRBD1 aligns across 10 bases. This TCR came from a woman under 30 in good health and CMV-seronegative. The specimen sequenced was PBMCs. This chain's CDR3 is CASSLAPGQGTNTEAFF. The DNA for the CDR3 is TGTGCCAGCAGCTTAGCCCCGGGACAGGGGACGAACACTGAAGCTTTCTTT.